This T cell receptor (beta chain) was sequenced in a study of cytomegalovirus exposure and HLA in healthy donors. Study-wide results and caveats: Analysis was carried out at a later point, and it linked a missense DCLRE1C variant to TCR beta V- and J-gene trimming.

With respect to this clone: As yet, its antigen is unknown. The final CDR3 position lacks the conserved phenylalanine or tryptophan, pointing to a likely read error.

The PCR made use of 60 Vbeta and 13 Jbeta primers. TCRdb's table, derived via immunoSEQ multiplex PCR, lists solely in-frame clones and lacks some. The sample holds about 90,000 clones, just over 65% seen once. The CDR3 covers 12 residues. V lost 2 bases, J lost 5 bases, and 3 bases lay in between. CDR1 and CDR2 from the germline V gene are MNHEY and SMNVEV (reference sequence). The sequenced material came from PBMCs. This clonotype was obtained from a man aged 30 to 45 in good health and CMV-seronegative. This chain joins TRBV27 and TRBJ2-2; D unresolved. DNA for the CDR3: TGTGCCAGCAGTTTAGGAACCGGGGAGCTGTTTTTG. Translation gives CASSLGTGELFL.